Reported below is one TCR beta chain. Its target antigen remains unknown. No base quality information exists; no much larger clone differs at one position. These data originate in a study of regulatory T cells in long-lasting Graves disease (dated by TCRdb to the early 2020s). About the full investigation: Antithyroid drugs had been taken for less than 3 months by newly diagnosed Graves' disease patients. Peripheral blood TCR sequencing and RNA sequencing compared persistent Graves' disease patients with newly diagnosed Graves' disease patients. The study was registered as a clinical trial and conducted in China. A total of about 33 samples underwent TCR sequencing, from around 13 patients with persistent Graves' disease and 20 or so patients with newly diagnosed Graves' disease.

The library was prepared using multiplex PCR. The sequencer listed for this sample is Illumina HiSeq 4000. iRepertoire HTBI primers and Arm-PCR amplification of CDR3 regions were used to construct TCR beta libraries. Before sequencing, the PCR products underwent gel purification. Turning to the authors' computational methods: Gene usage analysis of CDR3 amino acid clonotypes used the 55 to 65 TRBV and 14 to 15 TRBJ segments found across samples. COPE and FqMerger were used to merge filtered high-quality paired reads into contigs. BLAST was used to align contigs to IMGT TRBV, TRBD and TRBJ reference genes, with CDR3 defined following IMGT. Highly expanded clones were defined as clonotypes with a frequency above 0.1%. Shannon entropy was used to measure repertoire diversity, and the Gini coefficient was used to measure V-J evenness. Clonotypes shared by more than one individual were considered public. The public reads were run again by TCRdb, first through fastp at Q25 and then through MiXCR, and only productive beta chains were kept. All rows with the same CDR3 protein become a single entry with the most common DNA and genes. The V and J calls reflect TCRdb's pipeline rather than the authors' work. A total of roughly 500,000 distinct CDR3 sequences appear in this sample, 13% of them only once. Clones ranked in the top ten supply about 10% of the sample.

The germline V gene (reference sequence) provides CDR1 DFQATT and CDR2 SNEGSKA. The CDR3 sequence holds 14 residues, the cysteine and phenylalanine included. The only DNA kept is the CDR3, 42 bases in frame from the first base. Between the V and J ends, shortened by 2 bases and 3 bases respectively, the junction contains 11 bases. This sample's time point label indicates: newly diagnosed GD, antithyroid drugs for less than 3 months. For both TCR sequencing and RNA sequencing, RNA was extracted from PBMCs using TRIzol. The diagnosis of Graves' disease followed American Thyroid Association guidelines. Recruitment of patients was carried out at an endocrinology department in Xi'an, China. Each patient gave about 8.1 milliliters of peripheral blood, collected in an EDTA anticoagulant tube. Ficoll Paque Plus density gradient separation was used to isolate PBMCs, and no further T cell sorting was performed. An Agilent 2100 Bioanalyzer and agarose gel were used to check RNA quality, while a NanoDrop 2000 measured RNA concentration.

What the authors observed across the whole study: Persistent disease showed preferential use of TRBV28, TRBJ1-2 and TRBJ2-5, whereas newly diagnosed disease favored TRBV20-1 and TRBJ2-1. Persistent patients shared more public clonotypes among themselves (2,741) than newly diagnosed patients did (more than 850). Lower TCR Shannon entropy and fewer highly expanded clones were observed in persistent Graves' disease patients than in newly diagnosed patients, which suggested clonal expansion. The study examined only peripheral blood because the primary lesion, thyroid tissue, could not be accessed. Sequencing and analysis were restricted to the TCR beta chain. The small sample size was acknowledged by the authors as a limitation that may reduce accuracy.

These sequences were also reported in another study, on T cells in Graves' hyperthyroidism and ophthalmopathy. As that second study puts it: Stable Graves' hyperthyroidism was defined as the absence of progression to ophthalmopathy over 18 months of follow-up. Hyperthyroidism patients were aged 18 to 65 years and newly diagnosed, with disease duration of less than 2 months. Any patient with an uncontrolled infection, another autoimmune disease, pregnancy or lactation was excluded. Diagnoses relied on clinical symptoms, serum thyroxine and TRAb, thyroid ultrasound and orbital computed tomography. For the first round of RT-PCR on the TCR CDR3, the HTBI primer set was used together with the Qiagen OneStep RT-PCR kit. Most expanded thyroid clonotypes (frequency above 0.001) were also detected in blood, a finding suggesting that blood repertoires may reflect thyroid immune responses. In cross-validation, a model built on a 13 V-J signature told ophthalmopathy apart from stable hyperthyroidism with approximately 90% sensitivity and roughly 83% specificity, and in testing the same model reached 80%/75%. In validation, the model predicted progression to ophthalmopathy a median of roughly six months before onset, with 65% to 71% sensitivity and more than 72% specificity. TCR V-J signatures able to tell the groups apart were searched for in a discovery cohort of 100 patients, of whom 40 to 45 had Graves' ophthalmopathy and around 58 had stable Graves' hyperthyroidism. Whether ophthalmopathy could be predicted prospectively was tested in an independent validation cohort made up of some 20 hyperthyroidism patients plus 17 patients who later progressed to ophthalmopathy. The 100 discovery patients were randomly split 7:3 into training and test sets. In addition, the study compared T-cell repertoires in thyroid tissue and in blood from about 6 Graves' hyperthyroidism patients. Following sampling, methimazole starting at 30 mg daily was given to hyperthyroidism patients, and high-dose intravenous methylprednisolone was given to ophthalmopathy patients. Libraries were constructed in a second round of multiplex PCR, after which size selection and purification were carried out. Paired-end sequencing of the libraries was performed with 100 bp reads on an Illumina HiSeq2000. SOAPnuke was used to process the raw data, removing reads that contained adapters or uncalled bases, had a mean Phred below 15, or lacked an exact match to the constant primer or identifier. High-quality paired reads were merged using COPE v1.2.5, and each unique nucleotide sequence was defined as a clonotype. Clonotypes were aligned to IMGT TRBV, TRBD and TRBJ reference segments using MiTCR v1.1. The analysis was restricted to V-J combinations with a frequency above 0.0001, which together covered 98% to 99.2% of the repertoires. The TCS score was defined as the ratio of F50 (clonal expansion) to E x V (chaos), calculated using BLOSUM62-based TCRdist between CDR3 peptides within each V-J. Welch's t-statistics and random forest reduced 514 V-J features to under 15, which were used in a naive Bayes classifier (R e1071). Sample size was not statistically predetermined, and investigators were not blinded to group allocation. The paper reports TCR Vbeta CDR3 sequencing of about 140 peripheral blood samples: 40 to 45 ophthalmopathy, fewer than 80 hyperthyroidism and 17 progressor patients.

In this chain, TRBV20-1 is recombined with TRBJ1-5, with no confidently assigned D gene. This TCR came from a man aged 25 to 45 with Graves disease. Donor details come from another sample of the same person, matched by shared clones. Sequencing was performed on peripheral blood mononuclear cells (PBMCs), taken at new diagnosis, from a patient treated with antithyroid drugs. The bases are TGCAGTGCTAGAAGAGGGAACGACAATCAGCCCCAGCATTTT. It codes for CSARRGNDNQPQHF.